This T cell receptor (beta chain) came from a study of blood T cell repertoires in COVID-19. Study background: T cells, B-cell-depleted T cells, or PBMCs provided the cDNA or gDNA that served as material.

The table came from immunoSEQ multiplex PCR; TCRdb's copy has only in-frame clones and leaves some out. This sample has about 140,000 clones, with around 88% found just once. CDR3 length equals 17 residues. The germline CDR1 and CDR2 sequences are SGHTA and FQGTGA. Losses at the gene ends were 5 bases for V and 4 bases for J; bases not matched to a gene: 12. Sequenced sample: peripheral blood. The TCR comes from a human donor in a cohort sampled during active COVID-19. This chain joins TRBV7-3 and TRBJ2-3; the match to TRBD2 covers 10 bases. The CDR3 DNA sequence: TGTGCCAGCAGCCCAGAGCATCTAGCGGGGGCCCCAGATACGCAGTATTTT. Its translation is CASSPEHLAGAPDTQYF.